The 13 T cell receptor beta chains below all came from one sample that was sequenced in a study of blood T cell repertoires in COVID-19. Clones were sequenced by immunoSEQ multiplex PCR, and TCRdb holds only the in-frame ones, with some missing. The sample lists about 150,000 clones, 65% to 90% seen once, with 12% in the top ten. The sample comprised peripheral blood. These receptors were obtained from a woman aged 60-75 years with COVID-19, enrolled during active disease.

V is TRBV24-1 and J is TRBJ2-1; TRBD1 agrees at 11 bases. CDR1 KGHDR and CDR2 SFDVKD come from the germline V gene. V gave up 4 bases and J gave up 8 bases; unmatched junction bases: 6. The CDR3 totals 15 residues. CDR3: CATSDPGQGADEQFF. The DNA for the CDR3 is TGTGCCACCAGTGACCCCGGACAGGGGGCGGATGAGCAGTTCTTC.

This rearrangement joins TRBV11-2 to TRBJ2-6; TRBD2 is a possible D gene (6 bases). The CDR3 is 15 amino acids. From germline, CDR1 is SGHAT and CDR2 FQNNGV. V lost 3 bases and J lost 7, with 13 bases in between. The CDR3 region has the DNA TGTGCCAGCAGCTTCGGAGGGTTTGGAGCCAACGTCCTGACTTTC. As protein: CASSFGGFGANVLTF.

The rearrangement uses TRBV4-1 and TRBJ1-1; the match to TRBD1 covers 7 bases. V lost 5 bases to trimming and J lost 6 bases; unmatched junction nucleotides: 9. Germline V gives CDR1 MGHRA, CDR2 YSYEKL. This CDR3 region has 14 residues. The CDR3 loop is CASSSHRGIAEAFF. DNA for the CDR3: TGCGCCAGCAGCTCCCACAGGGGTATAGCTGAAGCTTTCTTT.

The chain combines TRBV4-1 with TRBJ1-2; a possible D gene is TRBD1 (5 bases). The CDR3 loop spans 15 amino acids. The V gene's germline CDR1 is MGHRA and CDR2 YSYEKL. Trimming removed 7 bases at V and 4 bases at J, with 19 bases between. In DNA, the CDR3 is TGCGCCAGCATCCCCCGGGAGGGGTTTAGCTATGGCTACACCTTC. Its translation is CASIPREGFSYGYTF.

V usage is TRBV14 and J usage is TRBJ2-5; D unresolved. The germline V gene has CDR1 SGHDN and CDR2 FVKESK. The CDR3 spans 14 residues. V was pared by 0 bases and J by 0 bases, with 5 bases between. CDR3 in amino acids: CASSQDLDQETQYF. The CDR3 coding sequence is TGTGCCAGCAGCCAAGATCTCGACCAAGAGACCCAGTACTTC.

The sample holds one count of this clone. The chain employs TRBV19 and TRBJ2-1; TRBD2 is a possible D gene (6 bases). This CDR3 has 15 residues. Germline CDR1 reads LNHDA; CDR2 reads SQIVND (reference sequence). V lost 7 bases to trimming and J lost 3 bases, with 16 bases between them. The CDR3 protein is CASTKSGGNYNEQFF. In DNA form, the CDR3 reads TGTGCCAGTACCAAGTCTGGGGGGAACTACAATGAGCAGTTCTTC.

This clone was seen repeatedly, ten times or more. The V call is TRBV11-3, the J call TRBJ2-1, with 10 bases matching TRBD1. Germline V gene data show CDR1 as SGHNT and CDR2 as YENEEA. J lost 9 bases, V lost 5 bases, and 10 bases had no gene match. The CDR3 length is 15 residues. The CDR3 loop reads CASSASRQGAGEQFF. DNA for the CDR3: TGTGCCAGCAGCGCTTCCAGACAGGGGGCGGGTGAGCAGTTCTTC.

The V call is TRBV2, the J call TRBJ2-7; 10 bases are shared with TRBD1. V shed 6 bases and J 2 bases; nucleotides not matched to a gene: 10. Germline V lookup: CDR1 SNHLY, CDR2 FYNNEI. The CDR3 length is 16 residues. DNA for the CDR3: TGTGCCAGCAGGGCGGGACAGGGGCTGGTAACCTACGAGCAGTACTTC. Its translation is CASRAGQGLVTYEQYF.

The DNA of the CDR3 is TGCGCCAGCAGTCAAAGACAGGGGGCTCTCTATGGCTACACCTTC. Encoded protein: CASSQRQGALYGYTF. V is TRBV23-1 and J is TRBJ1-2, with 10 bases matching TRBD1. TRBV23-1 belongs to the ORF category, with a function that is uncertain. J gave up 4 bases and V 2 bases, and 4 bases lay outside the gene matches. This CDR3 comprises 15 residues.

The chain recombines TRBV29-1 with TRBJ1-4; TRBD1 is a possible D gene (6 bases). Germline CDR1 reads SQVTM; CDR2 reads ANQGSEA. The CDR3 has 13 residues. V was cut by 4 bases and J by 5 bases, with 11 bases left in between. The CDR3 DNA is TGCAGCGTTGGCAGGGGCCTCAATGAAAAACTGTTTTTT. This translates into CSVGRGLNEKLFF.

A single count supports this clone. The chain combines TRBV18 with TRBJ1-5, with 7 bases matching TRBD1. CDR3 size: 16 residues. The J segment lost 2 bases and the V segment lost 2 bases, leaving 6 bases of the junction unmatched. Germline V gene lookup returns CDR1 KGHSH and CDR2 LQKENI. CDR3 region: CASSPSDRARNQPQHF. CDR3 sequence (DNA): TGTGCCAGCTCACCAAGCGACAGGGCCCGCAATCAGCCCCAGCATTTT.

The rearrangement joins TRBV5-6 to TRBJ1-2, with a possible D match to TRBD1 (6 bases). In germline, CDR1 is SGHDT, CDR2 YYEEEE. V lost 7 bases and J lost 4, with 17 bases in between. The CDR3 has 14 residues. The CDR3 loop is CASFRWGQPYGYTF. Here the CDR3 DNA reads TGTGCCAGCTTCAGATGGGGACAACCCTATGGCTACACCTTC.

The chain links TRBV11-2 to TRBJ2-1, with 12 bases lining up with TRBD2. V lost 6 bases, J lost 6 bases, and 6 bases stayed unmatched. CDR1 and CDR2 (germline): SGHAT, FQNNGV. CDR3 length: 15 amino acids. CDR3 region: CASSQLAGGPNEQFF. The CDR3 nucleotides are TGTGCCAGCAGTCAACTAGCGGGGGGCCCCAATGAGCAGTTCTTC. Together with reference TRBV11-2 and TRBJ2-1, the CDR3 gives the full variable domain: EAGVAQSPRYKIIEKRQSVAFWCNPISGHATLYWYQQILGQGPKLLIQFQNNGVVDDSQLPKDRFSAERLKGVDSTLKIQPAKLEDSAVYLCASSQLAGGPNEQFFGPGTRLTVL.